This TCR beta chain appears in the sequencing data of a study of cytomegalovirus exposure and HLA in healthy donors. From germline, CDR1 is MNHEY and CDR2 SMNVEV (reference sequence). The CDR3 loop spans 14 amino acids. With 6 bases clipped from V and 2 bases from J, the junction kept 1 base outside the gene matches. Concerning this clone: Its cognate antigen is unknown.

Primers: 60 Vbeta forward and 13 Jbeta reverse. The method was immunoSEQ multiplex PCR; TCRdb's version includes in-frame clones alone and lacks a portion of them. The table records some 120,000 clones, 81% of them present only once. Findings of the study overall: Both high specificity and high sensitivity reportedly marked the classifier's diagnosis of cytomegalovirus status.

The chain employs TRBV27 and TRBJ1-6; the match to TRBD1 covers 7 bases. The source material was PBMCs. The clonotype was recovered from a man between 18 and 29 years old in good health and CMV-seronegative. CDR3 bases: TGTGCCAGCAGCCAGGGGGCCTATAATTCACCCCTCCACTTT. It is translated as CASSQGAYNSPLHF.